One and the same sample provided the 20 T cell receptor beta chains below, sequenced in a study of blood T cell repertoires in COVID-19 (dated by TCRdb to about 2020). Library creation used the immunoSEQ multiplex PCR assay. Here the immuneACCESS table is served through TCRdb, limited to in-frame sequences with V and J called. Missing clones are a known gap in these copies; in checked studies unresolved V genes cover under half, and the rest lacks a known reason. The sample records 330,000 or so clones, approximately 89% of which are singletons. Roughly 3.9% of the sample lies in the top ten. Sequencing used peripheral blood. These receptors came from an older woman with COVID-19, enrolled during active disease.

The rearrangement links TRBV11-2 to TRBJ2-1; 12 nucleotides align to TRBD2. The CDR3 runs to 14 residues. V lost 2 bases to trimming and J lost 9 bases; unmatched junction nucleotides: 2. Germline V lookup: CDR1 SGHAT, CDR2 FQNNGV. CDR3 loop: CASSLLTSGGEQFF. The CDR3 DNA sequence: TGTGCCAGCAGCTTACTGACTAGCGGGGGTGAGCAGTTCTTC.

This sequence joins TRBV19 and TRBJ1-1; D might be TRBD1 (5 bases). CDR1 and CDR2 (germline): LNHDA, SQIVND (reference sequence). V gave up 5 bases and J gave up 4 bases, with 17 bases separating them. This CDR3 is 15 amino acids long. The CDR3 protein is CASSPRTPILTEAFF. DNA for the CDR3: TGTGCCAGTAGTCCCCGGACACCTATCCTCACTGAAGCTTTCTTT.

The chain uses TRBV10-1 and TRBJ1-1; maybe TRBD1 (5 bases). Deletions cut 3 bases from V and 0 bases from J, with 8 bases between. From germline, CDR1 is WNHNN and CDR2 SYGVQD (reference sequence). The CDR3 sequence is 14 residues long. The CDR3 DNA follows: TGCGCCAGCAGTGAAGGGGAAGTGAACACTGAAGCTTTCTTT. Amino acid sequence: CASSEGEVNTEAFF.

J is TRBJ1-2 and V is TRBV10-3; TRBD1 aligns across 10 bases. CDR1 and CDR2 (germline): ENHRY, SYGVKD. V shed 10 bases, J shed 4 bases, and the junction held 15 bases outside the gene matches. CDR3 length: 16 residues. Written as DNA, the CDR3 is TGTGCCACCGTGGGGGACAGGGGATTCTTGGGCTATGGCTACACCTTC. Translated: CATVGDRGFLGYGYTF.

This rearrangement joins TRBV7-3 to TRBJ1-1, with D possibly TRBD1 on 5 matching bases. CDR1 and CDR2 from the germline V gene are SGHTA and FQGTGA. This CDR3 is built from 15 residues. Trimming stripped 2 bases from V and 7 bases from J, with 17 bases between. The DNA for the CDR3 is TGTGCCAGCAGCTTATCGACAGCTTTACCATATGAAGCTTTCTTT. This encodes CASSLSTALPYEAFF.

The V call is TRBV5-6, the J call TRBJ1-1; unclear D gene. Germline V gene data show CDR1 as SGHDT and CDR2 as YYEEEE. The CDR3 has 11 amino acids. V dropped 1 base and J dropped 8 bases, with 6 bases sitting between them. CDR3 region: CASSLTEEAFF. DNA of the CDR3: TGTGCCAGCAGCTTGACGGAGGAAGCTTTCTTT.

This clone was counted a few times. The chain couples TRBV6-2 or TRBV6-3 to TRBJ1-5; 7 bases are shared with TRBD1. Germline V lookup: CDR1 MNHEY, CDR2 SVGEGT. CDR3 length equals 15 residues. V lost 2 bases, J lost 4 bases, and 5 bases stayed unmatched. CDR3 residues: CASSYPSGGNQPQHF. The CDR3 region has the DNA TGTGCCAGCAGTTACCCCTCAGGGGGGAATCAGCCCCAGCATTTT.

This chain links TRBV7-9 with TRBJ2-7; weak D call: TRBD2 (6 bases). Germline CDR1 is SEHNR and CDR2 is FQNEAQ (reference sequence). Trimming took off 5 bases at V and 7 bases at J, with 21 bases between the two ends. The CDR3 spans 15 residues. Here the CDR3 reads CASSPSGRGAGEQYF. The CDR3 DNA reads as TGTGCCAGCAGCCCCTCCGGTCGAGGGGCGGGGGAGCAGTACTTC. The complete variable domain, with remaining parts taken from reference TRBV7-9 and TRBJ2-7, reads DTGVSQNPRHKITKRGQNVTFRCDPISEHNRLYWYRQTLGQGPEFLTYFQNEAQLEKSRLLSDRFSAERPKGSFSTLEIQRTEQGDSAMYLCASSPSGRGAGEQYFGPGTRLTVT.

V is TRBV5-1 and J is TRBJ2-3; 7 bases match TRBD1. The CDR3 runs 17 residues. Germline V gives CDR1 SGHRS, CDR2 YFSETQ. Trimming at V came to 4 bases and at J to 5 bases, leaving 16 bases not matched to a gene. This chain's CDR3 is CASSQTGRVQFGDTQYF. The DNA of the CDR3 is TGCGCCAGCAGCCAGACAGGGCGTGTTCAATTCGGAGATACGCAGTATTTT.

This chain joins TRBV7-6 and TRBJ2-1; the D gene is possibly TRBD2 (7 bases). The CDR3 loop spans 16 amino acids. CDR1 and CDR2 (germline): SGHVS, FNYEAQ. V lost 8 bases to trimming and J lost 0 bases, with 17 bases between them. DNA of the CDR3: TGTGCCAGCGTCGGACGGGGGGCCCACTCCTACAATGAGCAGTTCTTC. Translating gives CASVGRGAHSYNEQFF.

The V gene is TRBV27, the J gene TRBJ1-1; weak D call: TRBD1 (5 bases). The CDR3 is made up of 14 amino acids. The V end was cut by 0 bases, the J end by 9 bases, with 14 bases between. Per the germline V gene, CDR1 is MNHEY and CDR2 is SMNVEV (reference sequence). The chain's CDR3 is CASSLSGQGPKAFF. The CDR3 region has the DNA TGTGCCAGCAGTTTATCAGGGCAGGGTCCTAAAGCTTTCTTT.

The chain couples TRBV10-1 to TRBJ1-1; D unresolved. This CDR3 spans 14 amino acids. Germline assignment: CDR1 WNHNN and CDR2 SYGVQD (reference sequence). The ends were cut back, 3 bases at V and 5 bases at J, with 13 bases in the middle. CDR3 nucleotides: TGCGCCAGCAGTGAAGGAGACAAGCGGACTGAAGCTTTCTTT. Its protein product is CASSEGDKRTEAFF.

The genes are TRBV15 and TRBJ1-2; D unresolved. This CDR3 has 16 residues. CDR1 LNHNV and CDR2 YYDKDF come from the germline V gene (reference sequence). With 3 bases removed from V and 2 bases from J, the gap between germline ends came to 16 bases. Written as DNA, the CDR3 is TGTGCCACCAGCAGCCCTAATGGTAGAGGGAACTATGGCTACACCTTC. Encoded protein: CATSSPNGRGNYGYTF.

Points on this clone: The junction departs from the called germline gene at one end, perhaps through a read error. J is TRBJ1-1 and V is TRBV29-1, with a weak D call TRBD1 (5 bases). This CDR3 is 12 amino acids long. In germline, CDR1 is SQVTM, CDR2 ANQGSEA. CDR3 DNA: TGTGGGGGGTTTGTGGGAAACACTGAAGCTTTCTTT. Translating gives CGGFVGNTEAFF.

This clone came up a few times. The chain combines TRBV5-1 with TRBJ2-5; perhaps TRBD2 as D (7 bases). Trimming removed 3 bases from V and 4 bases from J, with 19 bases in between. The CDR3 runs to 16 residues. Germline CDR1 SGHRS, CDR2 YFSETQ. CDR3 protein: CASSSNSGGRAETQYF. DNA for the CDR3: TGCGCCAGCAGCTCCAACTCGGGGGGCCGGGCAGAGACCCAGTACTTC.

The J gene is TRBJ1-2, the V gene TRBV29-1; D not resolved. The V end lost 6 bases, the J end lost 6 bases, and 20 bases lay between the germline ends. Germline CDR1 reads SQVTM; CDR2 reads ANQGSEA. This CDR3 is built from 14 residues. The CDR3 loop reads CSVTRPSLGHGYTF. In DNA form, the CDR3 reads TGCAGCGTAACCCGACCTAGCCTTGGGCATGGCTACACCTTC.

The chain is built from TRBV5-4 and TRBJ2-3; TRBD2 agrees at 7 bases. Unmatched junction bases numbered 9, after V lost 3 bases and J lost 2 bases. The CDR3 has 16 amino acids. Germline CDR1 and CDR2: SGHNT and YYREEE (reference sequence). The DNA of the CDR3 is TGTGCCAGCAGCTCCCCTCGCGGGGGAGACACAGATACGCAGTATTTT. Its translation: CASSSPRGGDTDTQYF.

The chain uses TRBV6-2 or TRBV6-3 and TRBJ2-4; 10 bases are shared with TRBD2. The CDR3 is 14 amino acids. Germline values: CDR1 MNHEY, CDR2 SVGEGT. V lost 6 bases to trimming and J lost 4 bases; unmatched junction nucleotides: 3. The CDR3 reads CASSPGLAKNIQYF. The DNA for the CDR3 is TGTGCCAGCAGCCCGGGACTAGCGAAAAACATTCAGTACTTC.

The genes are TRBV7-9 and TRBJ2-7, with 7 positions matching TRBD1. This CDR3 is 12 amino acids long. Germline lookup yields CDR1 SEHNR and CDR2 FQNEAQ (reference sequence). The V and J ends lost 5 bases and 3 bases, in that order; junction bases with no gene match: 1. The DNA for the CDR3 is TGTGCCAGCAGCCGACAGGGCTACGAGCAGTACTTC. Translating gives CASSRQGYEQYF.

This chain uses TRBV29-1 with TRBJ2-3; D might be TRBD1 (5 bases). The germline V and J ends were trimmed by 1 base and 0 bases, with 17 bases remaining between them. The CDR3 spans 17 residues. Germline loops: CDR1 SQVTM, CDR2 ANQGSEA. The CDR3 sequence is CSVEGLDSYASTDTQYF. CDR3 DNA sequence: TGCAGCGTTGAAGGATTAGACAGTTACGCTAGCACAGATACGCAGTATTTT.